This TCR beta chain appears in the sequencing data of a study of shared clonotypes between healthy human individuals. The CDR3 has 15 amino acids. Germline trimming cut 2 bases from V and 6 bases from J; bases unmatched to any gene: 7. Germline assignment: CDR1 SQVTM and CDR2 ANQGSEA. Overall study findings and caveats: Researchers found naive subsets generally carried larger estimated richness than memory subsets.

For every subset, genomic DNA was evenly distributed across several immunoSEQ plates. Sequenced by immunoSEQ multiplex PCR; TCRdb stores in-frame clones only, minus some. The table lists over 1.5 million clones, approximately 98% of them singletons. As concerns this clone: Its matching antigen is unknown.

The chain is built from TRBV29-1 and TRBJ2-3; 11 nucleotides align to TRBD2. The sequence derives from a man in his thirties or forties in good health. The sequenced sample was naive CD4+ T cells sorted from blood. Subset denoted: CD45RA+ positively selected. CDR3 in DNA: TGCAGCGTTGAATTACTAGCGGGAGTTTTTGATACGCAGTATTTT. Its translation: CSVELLAGVFDTQYF.